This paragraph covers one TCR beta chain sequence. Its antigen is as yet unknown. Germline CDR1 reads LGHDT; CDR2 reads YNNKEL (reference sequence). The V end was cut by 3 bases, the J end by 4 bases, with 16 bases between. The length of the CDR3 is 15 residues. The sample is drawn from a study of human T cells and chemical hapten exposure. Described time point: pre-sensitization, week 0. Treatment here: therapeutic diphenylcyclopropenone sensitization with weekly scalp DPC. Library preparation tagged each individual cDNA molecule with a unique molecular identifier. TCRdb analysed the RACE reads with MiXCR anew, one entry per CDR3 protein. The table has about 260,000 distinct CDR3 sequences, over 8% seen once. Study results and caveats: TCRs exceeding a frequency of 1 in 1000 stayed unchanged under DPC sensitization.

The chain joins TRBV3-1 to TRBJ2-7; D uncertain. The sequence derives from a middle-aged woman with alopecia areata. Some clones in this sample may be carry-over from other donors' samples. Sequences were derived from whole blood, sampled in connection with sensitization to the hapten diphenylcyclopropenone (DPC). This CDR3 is CASSQASGFGYEQYF. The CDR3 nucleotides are TGTGCCAGCAGCCAGGCGTCTGGGTTTGGGTACGAGCAGTACTTC.